This TCR beta chain was retrieved from a study of spatial heterogeneity in lung cancer (dated by TCRdb to the late 2010s). Regarding the research as a whole: Beta-chain transcripts were consistently detected in greater numbers than alpha-chain transcripts, which likely reflects a higher abundance of beta-chain transcripts. TCR repertoire features were related to nonsynonymous mutation counts determined by whole-exome sequencing of tumor tissue. In the raw uncorrected reads, each unique combination of TCR and UMI appeared more than ten times on average. The study quantitatively compared TCR alpha and beta repertoires across multiple tumor regions, matched nontumor lung and blood in non-small cell lung cancer. Both alpha and beta chains were TCR-sequenced in samples taken at surgery, namely 220 tumor regions, under 80 matched nontumor lung samples and roughly 56 PBMC samples. The full study reports these points: Ubiquitous expanded tumor TCRs showed up in blood more often at tumor resection than at routine follow-up. Confirming at a functional level the hypothesis that regional TCRs recognize regional mutations was considered to require additional single-cell paired TCR alpha and beta sequencing.

Libraries were made using 5' RACE. Sequencing took place on a NextSeq 500. To allow correction of PCR and sequencing errors, the TCR library protocol tagged every TCR cDNA molecule with a unique molecular identifier. The authors' pipeline ran thus. TCR identification, UMI-based error correction and CDR3 extraction were performed with Decombinator tools. TCRs above a frequency of 2 per 1,000, corresponding to the top 1% of the tumor frequency distribution, were defined as expanded. Rényi diversity was computed with the R vegan package after subsampling each repertoire 100 times to 5,000 TCRs. To build CDR3 similarity networks, amino acid triplet string-kernel similarity was used, and CDR3s were connected when their pairwise similarity was above 0.82. Using fastp at Q25 and MiXCR, TCRdb reprocessed the public reads and kept productive beta chains. One record per CDR3 amino acid sequence lists the most common genes and DNA. The V and J calls reflect TCRdb's pipeline rather than the authors' work. The sample yields tens of thousands of distinct CDR3 sequences; about 7% were counted once. Clones ranked in the top ten supply 14% of the sample.

Reading the germline V gene gives CDR1 SGHRS and CDR2 YFSETQ. From the cysteine through the phenylalanine, the CDR3 covers 14 amino acids. This entry keeps only the CDR3 DNA: 42 bases, framed from base 1. Germline trimming amounts to 0 bases on V and 4 bases on J, with 3 as the count of junction bases outside the gene matches. In the paper's terms, the time point label means: sample taken at primary tumor resection. Whole RNA extracted from tumor and nontumor lung tissue, or from cryopreserved PBMC samples, was used for TCR sequencing without cell sorting. Donors were 72 patients with early-stage, untreated non-small cell lung cancer from the lung TRACERx cohort. Only patients with enough RNA available from two or more tumor regions were chosen for TCR sequencing. This clonotype showed up many times. It has no known antigen specificity. No much larger clone is present one base from it, and per-base qualities are unavailable.

This chain joins TRBV5-1 to TRBJ1-2, with 7 central nucleotides matching TRBD1. This receptor was identified in a male donor with early-stage non-small cell lung cancer. The sample here was PBMCs, taken at surgery. The DNA sequence is given as TGCGCCAGCAGCTTGGAGGCAGGGGGCTATGGCTACACCTTC. The resulting protein is CASSLEAGGYGYTF.